The present T cell receptor beta chain was sequenced within a study of cytomegalovirus exposure and HLA in healthy donors. General study points: A later analysis linked some 18,000 TCR beta sequences to HLA alleles at 0.05 false discovery rate. Per a later analysis, HLA-associated TCR beta chains showed more clonal expansion than other, equally common TCR beta chains.

CDR1 is GTSNPN and CDR2 is SVGIG in the germline V gene (reference sequence). The V gene lost 5 bases and the J gene lost 8 bases, with 16 bases spanning the gap. CDR3 length equals 13 residues. Regarding this clone: Its specificity is unknown.

Both 60 Vbeta primers and 13 Jbeta primers went into the PCR. Assay: immunoSEQ multiplex PCR; the TCRdb copy retains only in-frame clones and omits some. This sample has around 190,000 clones, with around 80% found just once. This sequence was found in a woman aged 50 to 60 in good health and CMV-seronegative. The chain combines TRBV30 with TRBJ2-1; D might be TRBD1 (5 bases). The sample consisted of PBMCs. Here the CDR3 DNA reads TGTGCCTGGTCCAGTGCAGGGTGGGATGAGCAGTTCTTC. Its protein is CAWSSAGWDEQFF. Together with reference TRBV30 and TRBJ2-1, the CDR3 gives the full variable domain: SQTIHQWPATLVQPVGSPLSLECTVEGTSNPNLYWYRQAAGRGLQLLFYSVGIGQISSEVPQNLSASRPQDRQFILSSKKLLLSDSGFYLCAWSSAGWDEQFFGPGTRLTVL.